Described below is a single T cell receptor beta chain sequence and its context. Its antigen remains unidentified. Unique molecular identifiers were attached to individual cDNA molecules. TCRdb analysed the 5' RACE reads with MiXCR anew, one entry per CDR3 protein. Here the sample spans roughly 33,000 distinct CDR3 sequences, under 6% being singletons. This record belongs to a study of early T cells in non-severe SARS-CoV-2 infection. General study points: Database matching using VDJdb favored anti-spike CD8 responses, with private and CD4 specificities left missing.

Sample: whole blood. The sequence was collected from an adult who was a healthcare worker with PCR-confirmed SARS-CoV-2 infection or an uninfected control (not recorded which).

This chain's CDR3 is CSARDALSVGTQYF. As DNA, the CDR3 is TGCAGTGCTAGAGATGCACTCTCCGTAGGGACCCAGTACTTC. The chain is built from TRBV20-1 and TRBJ2-5; D is unresolved. Germline V gene data show CDR1 as DFQATT and CDR2 as SNEGSKA (reference sequence). This CDR3 has 14 residues. Trimming stripped 0 bases from V and 7 bases from J, with 15 bases between.